This T cell receptor (beta chain) was obtained from a study of T-cell reconstitution after alpha-beta-depleted transplantation in children. This clonotype was seen many times. Germline-derived CDR1 and CDR2 are SGDLS and YYNGEE. The V end was cut by 3 bases, the J end by 2 bases, with 11 bases between. This CDR3 has 14 residues. Preparation of the TCRbeta library was carried out with unique molecular identifiers. A single record per CDR3 protein comes from TCRdb applying MiXCR to the PCR reads. The repertoire holds hundreds of thousands of distinct CDR3 sequences, with 12% as singletons. This receptor was taken from a human donor who donated a stem cell graft to a child with acute lymphoblastic leukemia. This chain joins TRBV9 and TRBJ1-2; no definite D call. Here the sequenced sample was PBMCs from the stem cell graft donor, taken from the stem cell graft. CDR3 protein: CASSGEVPNYGYTF. CDR3 in DNA: TGTGCCAGCAGCGGGGAGGTACCAAACTATGGCTACACCTTC.